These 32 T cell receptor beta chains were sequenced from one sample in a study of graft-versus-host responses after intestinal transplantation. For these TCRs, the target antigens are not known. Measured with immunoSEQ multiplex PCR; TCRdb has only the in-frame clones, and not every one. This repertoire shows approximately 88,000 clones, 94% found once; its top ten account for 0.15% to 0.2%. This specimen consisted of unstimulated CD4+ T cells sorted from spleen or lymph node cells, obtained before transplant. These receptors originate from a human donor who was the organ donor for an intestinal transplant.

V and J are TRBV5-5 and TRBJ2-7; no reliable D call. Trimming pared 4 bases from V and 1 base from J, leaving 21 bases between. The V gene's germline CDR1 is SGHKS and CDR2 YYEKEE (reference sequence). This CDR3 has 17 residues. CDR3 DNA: TGTGCCAGCAGCCCCGGTCCTCTGGCGAGTTTATCCTACGAGCAGTACTTC. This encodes CASSPGPLASLSYEQYF.

DNA of the CDR3: TGTGCCAGCAGTTTACAGGGACAGGCGGAGACCCAGTACTTC. Its protein is CASSLQGQAETQYF. The chain carries TRBV28 and TRBJ2-5, with 8 bases lining up with TRBD1. Trimming at V came to 2 bases and at J to 5 bases, leaving 4 bases not matched to a gene. Germline V gene data show CDR1 as MDHEN and CDR2 as SYDVKM. This CDR3 has 14 residues.

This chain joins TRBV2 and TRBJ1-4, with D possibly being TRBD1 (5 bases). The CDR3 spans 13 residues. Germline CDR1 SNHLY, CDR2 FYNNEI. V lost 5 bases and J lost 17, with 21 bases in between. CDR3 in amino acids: CASSPHRDAACFF. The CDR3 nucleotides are TGTGCCAGCAGTCCGCACCGGGACGCCGCCTGTTTTTTT.

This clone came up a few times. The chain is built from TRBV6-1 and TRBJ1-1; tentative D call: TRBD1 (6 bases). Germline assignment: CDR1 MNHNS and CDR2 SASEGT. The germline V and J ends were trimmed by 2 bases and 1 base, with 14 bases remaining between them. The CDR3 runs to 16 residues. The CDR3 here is CASSERPQGRNTEAFF. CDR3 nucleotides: TGTGCCAGCAGTGAAAGGCCGCAGGGGAGGAACACTGAAGCTTTCTTT.

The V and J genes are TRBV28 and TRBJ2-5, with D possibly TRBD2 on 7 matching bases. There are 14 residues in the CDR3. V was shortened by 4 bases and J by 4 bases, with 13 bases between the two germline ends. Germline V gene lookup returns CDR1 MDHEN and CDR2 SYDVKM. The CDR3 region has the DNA TGTGCCAGCAGTTCCCCCCGGGGGGCAGAGACCCAGTACTTC. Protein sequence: CASSSPRGAETQYF.

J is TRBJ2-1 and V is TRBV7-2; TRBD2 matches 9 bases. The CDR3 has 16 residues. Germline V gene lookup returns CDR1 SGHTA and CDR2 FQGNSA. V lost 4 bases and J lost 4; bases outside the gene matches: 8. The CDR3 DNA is TGTGCCAGCAGCTCGATTAGCGGGGGCCGATACAATGAGCAGTTCTTC. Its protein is CASSSISGGRYNEQFF.

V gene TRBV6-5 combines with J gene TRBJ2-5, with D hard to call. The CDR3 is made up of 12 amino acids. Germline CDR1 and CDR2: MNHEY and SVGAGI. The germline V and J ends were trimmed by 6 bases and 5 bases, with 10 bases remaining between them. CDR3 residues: CASSAGGETQYF. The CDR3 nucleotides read TGTGCCAGCAGCGCCGGTGGGGAGACCCAGTACTTC.

The CDR3 spells CASSSGGPEAFF. The CDR3 DNA follows: TGTGCCAGCAGCTCCGGAGGGCCTGAAGCTTTCTTT. The chain combines TRBV6-5 with TRBJ1-1; unclear D gene. From germline, CDR1 is MNHEY and CDR2 SVGAGI. There are 12 residues in the CDR3. Trimming took off 6 bases at V and 6 bases at J, with 11 bases between the two ends.

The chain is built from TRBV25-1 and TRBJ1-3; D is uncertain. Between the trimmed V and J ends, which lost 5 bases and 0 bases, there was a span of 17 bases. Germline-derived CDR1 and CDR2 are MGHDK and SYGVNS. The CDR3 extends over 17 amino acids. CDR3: CASSHGQDEHSGNTIYF. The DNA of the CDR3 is TGTGCCAGCAGTCATGGCCAAGACGAGCACTCTGGAAACACCATATATTTT. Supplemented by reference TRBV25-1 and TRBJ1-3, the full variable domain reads EADIYQTPRYLVIGTGKKITLECSQTMGHDKMYWYQQDPGMELHLIHYSYGVNSTEKGDLSSESTVSRIRTEHFPLTLESARPSHTSQYLCASSHGQDEHSGNTIYFGEGSWLTVV.

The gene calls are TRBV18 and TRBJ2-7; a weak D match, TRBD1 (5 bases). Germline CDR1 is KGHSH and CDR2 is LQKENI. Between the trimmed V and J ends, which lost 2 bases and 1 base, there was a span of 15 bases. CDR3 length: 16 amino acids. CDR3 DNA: TGTGCCAGCTCACCATATCTTGGGGCTGGGTCCTACGAGCAGTACTTC. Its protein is CASSPYLGAGSYEQYF.

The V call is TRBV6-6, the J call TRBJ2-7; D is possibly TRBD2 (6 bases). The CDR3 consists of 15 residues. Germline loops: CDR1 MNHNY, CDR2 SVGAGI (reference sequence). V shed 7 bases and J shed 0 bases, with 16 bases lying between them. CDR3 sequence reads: CASNTVGGSSYEQYF. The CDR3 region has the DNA TGTGCCAGCAACACAGTGGGGGGTAGCTCCTACGAGCAGTACTTC.

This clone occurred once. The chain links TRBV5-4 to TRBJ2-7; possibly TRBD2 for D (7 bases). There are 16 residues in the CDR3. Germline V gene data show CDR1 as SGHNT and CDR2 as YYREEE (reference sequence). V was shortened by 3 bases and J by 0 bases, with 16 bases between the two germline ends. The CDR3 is CASSYDSRGASYEQYF. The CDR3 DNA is TGTGCCAGCAGCTACGACAGCCGGGGGGCCTCCTACGAGCAGTACTTC.

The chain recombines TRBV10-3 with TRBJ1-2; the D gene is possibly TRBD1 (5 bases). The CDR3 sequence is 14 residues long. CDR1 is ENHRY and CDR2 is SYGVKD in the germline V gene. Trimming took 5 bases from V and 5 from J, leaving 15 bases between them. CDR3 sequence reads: CAISRDAGKYGYTF. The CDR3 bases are TGTGCCATCAGTAGGGACGCAGGAAAATATGGCTACACCTTC.

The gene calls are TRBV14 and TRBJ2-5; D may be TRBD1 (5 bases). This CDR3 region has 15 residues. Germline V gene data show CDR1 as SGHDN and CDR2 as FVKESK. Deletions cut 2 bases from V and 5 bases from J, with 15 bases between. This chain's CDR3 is CASSQKGNYLETQYF. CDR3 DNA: TGTGCCAGCAGCCAAAAGGGGAATTATTTGGAGACCCAGTACTTC.

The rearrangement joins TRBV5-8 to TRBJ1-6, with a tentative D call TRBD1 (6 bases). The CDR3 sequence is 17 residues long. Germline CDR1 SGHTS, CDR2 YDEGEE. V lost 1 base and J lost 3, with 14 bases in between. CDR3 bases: TGTGCCAGCAGCTTGTTATTGACAGGCGACTATAATTCACCCCTCCACTTT. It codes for CASSLLLTGDYNSPLHF.

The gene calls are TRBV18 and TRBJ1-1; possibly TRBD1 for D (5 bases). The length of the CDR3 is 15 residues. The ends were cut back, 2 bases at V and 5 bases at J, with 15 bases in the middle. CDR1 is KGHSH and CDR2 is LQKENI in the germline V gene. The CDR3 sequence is CASSPVGGDGTEAFF. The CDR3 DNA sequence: TGTGCCAGCTCACCAGTCGGGGGGGATGGGACTGAAGCTTTCTTT.

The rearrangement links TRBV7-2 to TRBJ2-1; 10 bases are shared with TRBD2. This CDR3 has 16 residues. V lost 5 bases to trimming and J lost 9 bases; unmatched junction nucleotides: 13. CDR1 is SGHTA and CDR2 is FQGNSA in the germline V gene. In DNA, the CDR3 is TGTGCCAGCAGCCCCAGAGCGGGGGGGCTCGGGTCTGAGCAGTTCTTC. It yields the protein CASSPRAGGLGSEQFF.

CDR3 sequence reads: CASRETGATNEKLFF. The CDR3 DNA reads TGTGCCAGCAGAGAGACAGGCGCAACTAATGAAAAACTGTTTTTT. The chain has TRBV6-1 and TRBJ1-4; possibly TRBD1 for D (6 bases). Trimming removed 6 bases at V and 0 bases at J, with 11 bases between. This CDR3 comprises 15 residues. The germline V gene encodes CDR1 MNHNS and CDR2 SASEGT.

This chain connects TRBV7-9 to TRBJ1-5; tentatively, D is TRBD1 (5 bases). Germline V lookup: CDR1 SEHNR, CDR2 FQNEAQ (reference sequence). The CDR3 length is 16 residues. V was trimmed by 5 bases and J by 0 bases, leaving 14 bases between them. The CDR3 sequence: CASSRQQDNSNQPQHF. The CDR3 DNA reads TGTGCCAGCAGCCGCCAGCAGGACAATAGCAATCAGCCCCAGCATTTT.

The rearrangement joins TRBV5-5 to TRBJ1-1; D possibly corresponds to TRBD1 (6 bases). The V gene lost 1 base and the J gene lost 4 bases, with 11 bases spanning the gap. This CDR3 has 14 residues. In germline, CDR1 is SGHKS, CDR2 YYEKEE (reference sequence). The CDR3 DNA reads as TGTGCCAGCAGCTTGCGGAGGGGGTCCACTGAAGCTTTCTTT. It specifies CASSLRRGSTEAFF. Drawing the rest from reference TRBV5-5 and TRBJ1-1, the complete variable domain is DAGVTQSPTHLIKTRGQQVTLRCSPISGHKSVSWYQQVLGQGPQFIFQYYEKEERGRGNFPDRFSARQFPNYSSELNVNALLLGDSALYLCASSLRRGSTEAFFGQGTRLTVV.

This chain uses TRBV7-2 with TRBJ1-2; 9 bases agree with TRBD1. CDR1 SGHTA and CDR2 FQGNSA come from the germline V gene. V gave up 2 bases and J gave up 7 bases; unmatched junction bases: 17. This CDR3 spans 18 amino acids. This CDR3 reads CASSLNNVGQGRTSGYTF. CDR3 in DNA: TGTGCCAGCAGCTTAAACAACGTCGGACAGGGGCGGACGAGTGGCTACACCTTC.

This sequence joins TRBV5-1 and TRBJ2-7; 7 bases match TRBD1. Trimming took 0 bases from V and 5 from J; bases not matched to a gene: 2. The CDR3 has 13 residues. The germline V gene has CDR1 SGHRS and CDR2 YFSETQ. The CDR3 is CASSLGQGNEQYF. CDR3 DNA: TGCGCCAGCAGCTTGGGACAGGGAAACGAGCAGTACTTC. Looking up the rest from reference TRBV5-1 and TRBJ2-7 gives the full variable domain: KAGVTQTPRYLIKTRGQQVTLSCSPISGHRSVSWYQQTPGQGLQFLFEYFSETQRNKGNFPGRFSGRQFSNSRSEMNVSTLELGDSALYLCASSLGQGNEQYFGPGTRLTVT.

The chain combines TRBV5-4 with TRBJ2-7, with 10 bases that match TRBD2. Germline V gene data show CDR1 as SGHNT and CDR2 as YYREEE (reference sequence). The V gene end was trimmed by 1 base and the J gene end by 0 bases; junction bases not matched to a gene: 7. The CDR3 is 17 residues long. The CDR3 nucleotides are TGTGCCAGCAGCTTGTATAGCGGGGGGCCCCGCTCCTACGAGCAGTACTTC. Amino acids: CASSLYSGGPRSYEQYF. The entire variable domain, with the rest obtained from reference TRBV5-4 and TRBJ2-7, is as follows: ETGVTQSPTHLIKTRGQQVTLRCSSQSGHNTVSWYQQALGQGPQFIFQYYREEENGRGNFPPRFSGLQFPNYSSELNVNALELDDSALYLCASSLYSGGPRSYEQYFGPGTRLTVT.

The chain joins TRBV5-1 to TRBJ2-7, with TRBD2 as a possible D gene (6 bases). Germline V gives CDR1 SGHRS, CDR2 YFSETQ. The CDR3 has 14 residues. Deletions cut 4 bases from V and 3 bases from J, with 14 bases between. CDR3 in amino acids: CASSIRDLDYEQYF. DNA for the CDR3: TGCGCCAGCAGCATCCGGGACTTAGACTACGAGCAGTACTTC.

As DNA, the CDR3 is TGCAGCGTGCACAGGGGTAATGAGCAGTTCTTC. It translates to CSVHRGNEQFF. The genes are TRBV29-1 and TRBJ2-1; 7 bases are shared with TRBD1. Germline values: CDR1 SQVTM, CDR2 ANQGSEA. V trimming: 6 bases; J trimming: 7 bases; junction bases outside the gene matches: 3. The CDR3 runs to 11 residues.

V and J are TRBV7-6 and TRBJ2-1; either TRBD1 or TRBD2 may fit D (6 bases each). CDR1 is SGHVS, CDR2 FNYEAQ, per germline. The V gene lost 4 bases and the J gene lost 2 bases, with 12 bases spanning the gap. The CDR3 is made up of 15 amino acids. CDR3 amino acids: CASSSRDKTYNEQFF. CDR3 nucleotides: TGTGCCAGCAGCTCGCGGGACAAGACCTACAATGAGCAGTTCTTC.

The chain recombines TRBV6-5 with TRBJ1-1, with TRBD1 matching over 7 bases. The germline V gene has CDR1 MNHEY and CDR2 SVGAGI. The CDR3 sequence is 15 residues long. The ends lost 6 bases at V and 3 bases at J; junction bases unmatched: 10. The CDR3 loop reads CASRTDRPPHTEAFF. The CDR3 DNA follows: TGTGCCAGCAGGACGGACAGGCCTCCGCACACTGAAGCTTTCTTT.

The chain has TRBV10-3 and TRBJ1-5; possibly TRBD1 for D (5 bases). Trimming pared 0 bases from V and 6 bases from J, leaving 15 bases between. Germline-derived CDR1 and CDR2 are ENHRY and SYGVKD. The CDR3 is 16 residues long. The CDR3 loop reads CAISESPWQGGQPQHF. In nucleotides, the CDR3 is TGTGCCATCAGTGAGTCGCCCTGGCAGGGCGGTCAGCCCCAGCATTTT.

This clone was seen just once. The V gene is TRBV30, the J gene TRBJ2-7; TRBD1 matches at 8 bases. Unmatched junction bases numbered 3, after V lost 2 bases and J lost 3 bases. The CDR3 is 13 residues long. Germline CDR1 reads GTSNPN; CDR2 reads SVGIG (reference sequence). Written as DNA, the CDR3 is TGTGCCTGGAGTCGACAGGGGATCTACGAGCAGTACTTC. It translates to CAWSRQGIYEQYF.

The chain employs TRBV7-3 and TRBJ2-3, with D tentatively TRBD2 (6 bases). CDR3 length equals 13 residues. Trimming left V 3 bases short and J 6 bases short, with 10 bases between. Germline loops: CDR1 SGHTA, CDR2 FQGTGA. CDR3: CASSLGTADTQYF. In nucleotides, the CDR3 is TGTGCCAGCAGCTTGGGGACTGCGGATACGCAGTATTTT.

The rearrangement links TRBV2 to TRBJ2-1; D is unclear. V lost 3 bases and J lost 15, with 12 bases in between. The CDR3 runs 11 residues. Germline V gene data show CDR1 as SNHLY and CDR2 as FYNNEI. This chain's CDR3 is CASSDPNYPFF. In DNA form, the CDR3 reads TGTGCCAGCAGTGATCCCAATTACCCGTTCTTC. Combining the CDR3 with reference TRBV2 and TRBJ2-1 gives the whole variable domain EPEVTQTPSHQVTQMGQEVILRCVPISNHLYFYWYRQILGQKVEFLVSFYNNEISEKSEIFDDQFSVERPDGSNFTLKIRSTKLEDSAMYFCASSDPNYPFFGPGTRLTVL.

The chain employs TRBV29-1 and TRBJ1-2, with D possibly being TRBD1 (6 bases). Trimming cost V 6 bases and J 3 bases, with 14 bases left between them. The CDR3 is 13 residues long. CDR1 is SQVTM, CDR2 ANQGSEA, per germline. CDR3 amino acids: CSVQVGQYYGYTF. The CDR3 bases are TGCAGCGTCCAAGTCGGACAGTACTATGGCTACACCTTC.